A selection of T cell receptor beta chains follows, all from one sample in a study of T cell repertoires in cytomegalovirus infection. Each CDR3 protein is one row after TCRdb ran MiXCR on the reads. Of about 260,000 distinct CDR3 sequences in the sample, about 13% were seen once. Sequences were obtained from PBMCs. The source of these receptors is a human donor in good health (CMV status not recorded). Some clones in this sample may be carry-over from other donors' samples. The CDR3 runs from the conserved cysteine through the conserved F or W. A D gene is named only where the DNA matches it firmly. Expanded clones are given a class, and other clones once, few, many or no size at all.

d_gene: TRBD1; v_gene: TRBV19; abundance: .; j_gene: TRBJ1-1; CDR3aa: CASTLGQAYTEAFF; CDR3nt: TGTGCCAGTACCCTGGGACAGGCCTACACTGAAGCTTTCTTT
d_gene: TRBD1; v_gene: TRBV29-1; abundance: .; j_gene: TRBJ2-1; CDR3aa: CSVVPFDRGHEQFF; CDR3nt: TGCAGCGTTGTCCCCTTCGACAGGGGTCATGAGCAGTTCTTC
d_gene: .; v_gene: TRBV18; abundance: .; j_gene: TRBJ1-1; CDR3aa: CASSTQNSPTEAFF; CDR3nt: TGTGCCAGCTCAACACAGAATTCCCCCACTGAAGCTTTCTTT
d_gene: .; v_gene: TRBV7-2; abundance: many; j_gene: TRBJ1-3; CDR3aa: CASSLGGNGNTIYF; CDR3nt: TGTGCCAGCAGCTTAGGAGGGAACGGAAACACCATATATTTT
d_gene: TRBD1; v_gene: TRBV14; abundance: many; j_gene: TRBJ1-3; CDR3aa: CASSQIDRAGNTIYF; CDR3nt: TGTGCCAGCAGCCAGATCGACAGGGCTGGAAACACCATATATTTT
d_gene: TRBD2; v_gene: TRBV4-1; abundance: .; j_gene: TRBJ2-3; CDR3aa: CASSQESAGVTDTQYF; CDR3nt: TGCGCCAGCAGCCAAGAGAGCGCGGGGGTCACAGATACGCAGTATTTT
d_gene: .; v_gene: TRBV28; abundance: few; j_gene: TRBJ2-5; CDR3aa: CATRGRVGETQYF; CDR3nt: TGTGCCACCAGAGGGCGGGTAGGGGAGACCCAGTACTTC
d_gene: TRBD2; v_gene: TRBV5-1; abundance: few; j_gene: TRBJ2-1; CDR3aa: CASSSSTSGGQEQFF; CDR3nt: TGCGCCAGCAGCTCCTCCACTAGCGGGGGCCAGGAGCAGTTCTTC
d_gene: .; v_gene: TRBV2; abundance: few; j_gene: TRBJ2-1; CDR3aa: CASRGGGVEQFF; CDR3nt: TGTGCCAGCAGAGGGGGAGGGGTTGAGCAGTTCTTC
d_gene: .; v_gene: TRBV10-3; abundance: few; j_gene: TRBJ1-2; CDR3aa: CAIMDGSGYTF; CDR3nt: TGTGCCATCATGGACGGGTCTGGCTACACCTTC
d_gene: .; v_gene: TRBV6-8; abundance: .; j_gene: TRBJ1-1; CDR3aa: CASRSRLDATEAFF; CDR3nt: TGTGCCAGCAGATCCCGTCTGGACGCTACTGAAGCTTTCTTT
d_gene: .; v_gene: TRBV29-1; abundance: many; j_gene: TRBJ1-1; CDR3aa: CSVAGRAKTEAFF; CDR3nt: TGCAGCGTTGCCGGCAGGGCGAAAACTGAAGCTTTCTTT
d_gene: .; v_gene: TRBV6-8; abundance: many; j_gene: TRBJ1-2; CDR3aa: CASSTGTLQGYTF; CDR3nt: TGTGCCAGCAGTACCGGGACTCTCCAAGGCTACACCTTC
d_gene: .; v_gene: TRBV20-1; abundance: few; j_gene: TRBJ1-5; CDR3aa: CSARRGNQPQHF; CDR3nt: TGCAGTGCTAGACGGGGCAATCAGCCCCAGCATTTT
d_gene: TRBD1; v_gene: TRBV7-2; abundance: many; j_gene: TRBJ1-1; CDR3aa: CASSSGQGTEAFF; CDR3nt: TGTGCCAGCAGCTCAGGACAGGGAACTGAAGCTTTCTTT
d_gene: TRBD1; v_gene: TRBV29-1; abundance: few; j_gene: TRBJ2-3; CDR3aa: CSVSRGNWADTQYF; CDR3nt: TGCAGCGTTTCCAGGGGGAATTGGGCAGATACGCAGTATTTT
d_gene: .; v_gene: TRBV7-2; abundance: many; j_gene: TRBJ2-4; CDR3aa: CASSLASDPNIQYF; CDR3nt: TGTGCCAGCAGCTTAGCTAGCGATCCAAACATTCAGTACTTC
d_gene: .; v_gene: TRBV5-6; abundance: few; j_gene: TRBJ2-7; CDR3aa: CASSHQPYEQYF; CDR3nt: TGTGCCAGCAGCCACCAACCCTACGAGCAGTACTTC
d_gene: .; v_gene: TRBV7-2; abundance: many; j_gene: TRBJ2-7; CDR3aa: CASSLAGLPSYEQYF; CDR3nt: TGTGCCAGCAGCTTAGCGGGACTGCCGTCCTACGAGCAGTACTTC
d_gene: TRBD1; v_gene: TRBV19; abundance: .; j_gene: TRBJ2-1; CDR3aa: CASSIVGTAYNEQFF; CDR3nt: TGTGCCAGTAGTATAGTCGGGACAGCTTACAATGAGCAGTTCTTC
d_gene: .; v_gene: TRBV11-2; abundance: many; j_gene: TRBJ1-1; CDR3aa: CASSATSGAEAFF; CDR3nt: TGTGCCAGCAGCGCAACTTCCGGGGCTGAAGCTTTCTTT
d_gene: .; v_gene: TRBV7-3; abundance: many; j_gene: TRBJ1-1; CDR3aa: CASSLRGGGEAFF; CDR3nt: TGTGCCAGCAGCTTAAGGGGGGGCGGGGAAGCTTTCTTT
d_gene: .; v_gene: TRBV7-9; abundance: few; j_gene: TRBJ1-1; CDR3aa: CASSLDGVTEAFF; CDR3nt: TGTGCCAGCAGCTTGGATGGTGTCACTGAAGCTTTCTTT